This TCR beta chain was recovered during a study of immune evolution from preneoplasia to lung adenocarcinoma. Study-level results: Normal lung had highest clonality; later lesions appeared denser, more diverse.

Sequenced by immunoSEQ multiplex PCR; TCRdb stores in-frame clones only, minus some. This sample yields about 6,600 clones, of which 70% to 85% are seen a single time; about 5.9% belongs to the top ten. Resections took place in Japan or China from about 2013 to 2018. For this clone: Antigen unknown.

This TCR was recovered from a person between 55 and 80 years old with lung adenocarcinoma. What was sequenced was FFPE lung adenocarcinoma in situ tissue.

Written as DNA, the CDR3 is TGTGCCAGCAGCCAAGATTTAACAGGACAGTCCCTTGGCGGAACTAATGAAAAACTGTTTTTT. This translates into CASSQDLTGQSLGGTNEKLFF. V gene TRBV4-2 combines with J gene TRBJ1-4, with TRBD1 as a possible D gene (6 bases). CDR3 length: 21 residues. V dropped 0 bases and J dropped 1 base, with 24 bases sitting between them. The V gene's germline CDR1 is LGHNA and CDR2 YNFKEQ.